The 26 T cell receptor beta chains presented below share a single source sample, sequenced in a study of blood T cells in healthy people across ages. A sample-barcoded 5' primer and a J-beta primer mix were used in a second PCR of roughly 6 to 11 cycles. TCRdb used MiXCR to reprocess the 5' RACE reads, holding one entry per CDR3 protein. Among under 1 million distinct CDR3 sequences, under 45% were seen once, and the ten largest hold around 21%. The sample was blood. Receptors originate from a man aged 60 to 75 in good health.

This clonotype has more than one count but fewer than ten. The J gene is TRBJ2-7, the V gene TRBV6-6; 10 nucleotides agree with TRBD1. Unmatched junction bases numbered 6, after V lost 4 bases and J lost 0 bases. The CDR3 is 16 amino acids. The germline V gene has CDR1 MNHNY and CDR2 SVGAGI (reference sequence). In DNA form, the CDR3 reads TGTGCCAGCAGTTGGGACAGGGGTACCCTCTCCTACGAGCAGTACTTC. Encoded protein: CASSWDRGTLSYEQYF.

This clonotype was seen many times. The CDR3 nucleotides are TGTGCCAGCAGCCTAGTGGGCTATGGGGCAGGCAATCAGCCCCAGCATTTT. Translation gives CASSLVGYGAGNQPQHF. The gene calls are TRBV7-2 and TRBJ1-5; D is possibly TRBD1 (5 bases). The CDR3 sequence is 17 residues long. V gave up 5 bases and J gave up 2 bases, with 19 bases separating them. CDR1 and CDR2 (germline): SGHTA, FQGNSA.

The gene calls are TRBV5-1 and TRBJ1-2; tentatively, D is TRBD1 (5 bases). The germline V and J ends were trimmed by 4 bases and 3 bases, with 13 bases remaining between them. The length of the CDR3 is 14 residues. CDR1 SGHRS and CDR2 YFSETQ come from the germline V gene. CDR3 bases: TGCGCCAGCAGCGGCCTCACGACAGACTATGGCTACACCTTC. Translated, it gives CASSGLTTDYGYTF.

This chain joins TRBV7-9 and TRBJ2-5, with D tentatively TRBD2 (5 bases). V shed 5 bases and J shed 4 bases, with 14 bases lying between them. The CDR3 is 14 residues long. Germline V gene lookup returns CDR1 SEHNR and CDR2 FQNEAQ (reference sequence). DNA of the CDR3: TGTGCCAGCAGCGTAGTGAGAGGAGGAGAGACCCAGTACTTC. This translates into CASSVVRGGETQYF.

V and J are TRBV12-3 or TRBV12-4 and TRBJ1-2; the D is unclear. Trimming cost V 6 bases and J 2 bases, with 10 bases left between them. The CDR3 consists of 13 residues. The CDR3: CASSATRNYGYTF. In nucleotides, the CDR3 is TGTGCCAGCAGCGCGACAAGGAACTATGGCTACACCTTC.

This clonotype was observed a single time. The CDR3 is CASSPGHLPYEQYF. The CDR3 bases are TGTGCCAGCAGCCCGGGGCACCTACCCTACGAGCAGTACTTC. J is TRBJ2-7 and V is TRBV5-4; D tentatively fits TRBD1 or TRBD2 (5 bases each). The V end lost 4 bases, the J end lost 2 bases, and 13 bases lay between the germline ends. Germline V gives CDR1 SGHNT, CDR2 YYREEE (reference sequence). This CDR3 is 14 amino acids long.

The rearrangement links TRBV5-5 to TRBJ1-2; no definite D call. The CDR3 loop spans 16 amino acids. Per germline, CDR1 SGHKS and CDR2 YYEKEE (reference sequence). Trimming removed 0 bases at V and 0 bases at J, with 12 bases between. The CDR3 protein is CASSLGKTIPNYGYTF. The CDR3 DNA sequence: TGTGCCAGCAGCTTGGGGAAGACGATTCCTAACTATGGCTACACCTTC.

The CDR3 region is CSASDRGNEQYF. The CDR3 region has the DNA TGCAGCGCTTCGGACAGGGGCAATGAGCAGTACTTC. J is TRBJ2-5 and V is TRBV29-1; 9 bases fit TRBD1. Germline values: CDR1 SQVTM, CDR2 ANQGSEA. Trimming cost V 7 bases and J 11 bases; bases outside gene matches: 11. The CDR3 sequence is 12 residues long.

V gene TRBV9 combines with J gene TRBJ2-5; 9 bases are a match to TRBD1. CDR3 length: 15 amino acids. In germline, CDR1 is SGDLS, CDR2 YYNGEE. Trimming removed 4 bases from V and 5 bases from J; junction bases left unmatched: 9. The CDR3 bases are TGTGCCAGCAGCCCCAGACAGGGGGTGGTTGAGACCCAGTACTTC. This gives the protein CASSPRQGVVETQYF.

This sequence joins TRBV20-1 and TRBJ1-1, with D tentatively TRBD1 (6 bases). The CDR3 loop spans 16 amino acids. V lost 1 base and J 1 base, leaving 16 bases between the germline ends. Germline loops: CDR1 DFQATT, CDR2 SNEGSKA (reference sequence). This CDR3 is CSARGSRTAQNTEAFF. The CDR3 nucleotides are TGCAGTGCTAGAGGTAGTAGGACAGCCCAGAACACTGAAGCTTTCTTT.

This clonotype came up once. This chain connects TRBV30 to TRBJ1-1; D unclear. The CDR3 spans 11 residues. The germline V gene encodes CDR1 GTSNPN and CDR2 SVGIG (reference sequence). Trimming stripped 7 bases from V and 5 bases from J, with 11 bases between. The CDR3 nucleotides are TGTGCCTCTAAGAAGGGTACTGAAGCTTTCTTT. Translation gives CASKKGTEAFF. The whole variable domain, filled in from reference TRBV30 and TRBJ1-1, reads SQTIHQWPATLVQPVGSPLSLECTVEGTSNPNLYWYRQAAGRGLQLLFYSVGIGQISSEVPQNLSASRPQDRQFILSSKKLLLSDSGFYLCASKKGTEAFFGQGTRLTVV.

Only a few counts were recorded for this clonotype. The V gene is TRBV28, the J gene TRBJ2-1, with a tentative D call TRBD1 (5 bases). V lost 1 base to trimming and J lost 10 bases, with 11 bases between them. The CDR3 is made up of 13 amino acids. Germline CDR1 MDHEN, CDR2 SYDVKM. The CDR3 sequence is CASSLYQGREQFF. CDR3 coding DNA: TGTGCCAGCAGTTTATACCAGGGCAGAGAGCAGTTCTTC.

The V gene is TRBV5-1, the J gene TRBJ2-3, with 9 positions matching TRBD2. Trimming took 1 base from V and 1 from J; bases not matched to a gene: 7. Germline V gene sequence: CDR1 SGHRS, CDR2 YFSETQ. CDR3 length equals 17 residues. The CDR3 loop reads CASSLPLASGGTDTQYF. The CDR3 coding sequence is TGCGCCAGCAGCTTGCCGCTGGCTAGCGGGGGCACAGATACGCAGTATTTT.

The rearrangement uses TRBV3-1 and TRBJ2-5, with 7 bases fitting TRBD2. Looked up from germline, CDR1 is LGHDT and CDR2 is YNNKEL (reference sequence). The CDR3 runs 15 residues. Trimming cost V 6 bases and J 4 bases; bases outside gene matches: 11. CDR3 sequence reads: CASSRAGVLLETQYF. CDR3 sequence (DNA): TGTGCCAGCAGTCGGGCGGGGGTTCTCTTAGAGACCCAGTACTTC.

This clonotype was observed a handful of times. This chain connects TRBV5-1 to TRBJ2-7; D is unclear. Trimming took 2 bases from V and 3 from J, leaving 9 bases between them. From germline, CDR1 is SGHRS and CDR2 YFSETQ. The CDR3 is 13 residues long. Here the CDR3 reads CASSFTLHYEQYF. Written as DNA, the CDR3 is TGCGCCAGCAGCTTCACTTTACACTACGAGCAGTACTTC.

This clonotype was detected only a few times. The rearrangement uses TRBV28 and TRBJ1-5, with TRBD1 matching 8 bases. There are 17 residues in the CDR3. Germline V lookup: CDR1 MDHEN, CDR2 SYDVKM. J lost 3 bases, V lost 5 bases, and 12 bases had no gene match. The CDR3 DNA reads TGTGCCAGCAGTGACTTCGACAGGGGCGGGAACAATCAGCCCCAGCATTTT. Amino acids: CASSDFDRGGNNQPQHF. The full variable domain, completed using reference TRBV28 and TRBJ1-5, is DVKVTQSSRYLVKRTGEKVFLECVQDMDHENMFWYRQDPGLGLRLIYFSYDVKMKEKGDIPEGYSVSREKKERFSLILESASTNQTSMYLCASSDFDRGGNNQPQHFGDGTRLSIL.

This rearrangement joins TRBV5-1 to TRBJ2-5, with unresolved D. Trimming cost V 0 bases and J 4 bases, with 7 bases left between them. Germline CDR1 reads SGHRS; CDR2 reads YFSETQ. The CDR3 consists of 13 residues. The CDR3 DNA follows: TGCGCCAGCAGCTTGGTAGGTTCAGAGACCCAGTACTTC. Its translation is CASSLVGSETQYF.

This clonotype was observed a few times. CDR3 bases: TGTGCCAGCAGTGGGACTAGCGGGGGCGAGCAGTACTTC. Its protein product is CASSGTSGGEQYF. V gene TRBV6-6 combines with J gene TRBJ2-7; 14 nucleotides align to TRBD2. Germline-derived CDR1 and CDR2 are MNHNY and SVGAGI (reference sequence). The CDR3 is 13 amino acids. V trimming: 5 bases; J trimming: 6 bases; junction bases outside the gene matches: 0.

This clonotype was counted between two and nine times. The rearrangement links TRBV7-2 to TRBJ2-5, with a tentative D call TRBD2 (6 bases). The end of the DNA aligns better with TRBJ2-7, so the J call may be wrong. Germline CDR1 SGHTA, CDR2 FQGNSA. The length of the CDR3 is 13 residues. CDR3 sequence: CASSPGGFREQYF. The CDR3 nucleotides are TGTGCCAGCAGCCCCGGAGGGTTTCGCGAGCAGTACTTC.

This clonotype was picked up a small number of times. The chain employs TRBV4-3 and TRBJ1-1; no firm D call. CDR1 is LGHNA, CDR2 YSLEER, per germline. The CDR3 totals 15 residues. The V end lost 3 bases, the J end lost 5 bases, and 16 bases lay between the germline ends. The CDR3: CASSHTPVGKTEAFF. In DNA, the CDR3 is TGCGCCAGCAGCCATACTCCGGTGGGAAAAACTGAAGCTTTCTTT.

This clonotype was detected only a few times. The rearrangement uses TRBV3-1 and TRBJ1-4; perhaps TRBD1 as D (6 bases). Germline V gene data show CDR1 as LGHDT and CDR2 as YNNKEL (reference sequence). The CDR3 is 15 residues long. V was pared by 5 bases and J by 3 bases, with 13 bases between. The CDR3 DNA is TGTGCCAGCAGCTACCAGGGGAAAGCTAATGAAAAACTGTTTTTT. Its translation: CASSYQGKANEKLFF.

This clonotype came up a few times. V gene TRBV7-8 combines with J gene TRBJ2-5; TRBD2 matches at 7 bases. CDR3 length: 14 residues. Germline-derived CDR1 and CDR2 are SGHVS and FQNEAQ. The V segment lost 7 bases and the J segment 5 bases; nucleotides outside the gene matches: 10. CDR3: CASINNGGEETQYF. The CDR3 DNA sequence: TGTGCCAGCATCAACAATGGGGGGGAGGAGACCCAGTACTTC. Filled out from reference TRBV7-8 and TRBJ2-5, the complete variable domain reads GAGVSQSPRYKVAKRGQDVALRCDPISGHVSLFWYQQALGQGPEFLTYFQNEAQLDKSGLPSDRFFAERPEGSVSTLKIQRTQQEDSAVYLCASINNGGEETQYFGPGTRLLVL.

V usage is TRBV9 and J usage is TRBJ2-5; 7 bases align to TRBD1. The germline gives CDR1 SGDLS, CDR2 YYNGEE. The CDR3 spans 14 residues. Trimming cost V 3 bases and J 3 bases; bases outside gene matches: 5. In DNA, the CDR3 is TGTGCCAGCAGCGCGGGACAGCGCGAAGAGACCCAGTACTTC. It yields the protein CASSAGQREETQYF. The full variable domain, its missing parts supplied by reference TRBV9 and TRBJ2-5, is DSGVTQTPKHLITATGQRVTLRCSPRSGDLSVYWYQQSLDQGLQFLIQYYNGEERAKGNILERFSAQQFPDLHSELNLSSLELGDSALYFCASSAGQREETQYFGPGTRLLVL.

The rearrangement links TRBV28 to TRBJ1-5; D is perhaps TRBD1 (5 bases). V was trimmed by 6 bases and J by 6 bases, leaving 15 bases between them. CDR3 length equals 14 residues. Germline V gives CDR1 MDHEN, CDR2 SYDVKM. The CDR3 DNA reads TGTGCCAGCAGCATGGGGGGTCGCAGTCAGCCCCAGCATTTT. This gives the protein CASSMGGRSQPQHF.

V gene TRBV6-2 or TRBV6-3 combines with J gene TRBJ2-1, with a tentative D call TRBD1 (6 bases). Trimming left V 6 bases short and J 4 bases short, with 16 bases between. CDR3 size: 15 residues. In germline, CDR1 is MNHEY, CDR2 SVGEGT. DNA of the CDR3: TGTGCCAGCAGCTTAGACAGGCGTATATACAATGAGCAGTTCTTC. It codes for CASSLDRRIYNEQFF.

The rearrangement uses TRBV9 and TRBJ2-3; D may be TRBD2 (6 bases). CDR1 is SGDLS, CDR2 YYNGEE, per germline. The CDR3 spans 13 residues. V was pared by 3 bases and J by 6 bases, with 11 bases between. CDR3 residues: CASSGGLLDTQYF. The CDR3 DNA reads as TGTGCCAGCAGCGGGGGACTTTTGGATACGCAGTATTTT.